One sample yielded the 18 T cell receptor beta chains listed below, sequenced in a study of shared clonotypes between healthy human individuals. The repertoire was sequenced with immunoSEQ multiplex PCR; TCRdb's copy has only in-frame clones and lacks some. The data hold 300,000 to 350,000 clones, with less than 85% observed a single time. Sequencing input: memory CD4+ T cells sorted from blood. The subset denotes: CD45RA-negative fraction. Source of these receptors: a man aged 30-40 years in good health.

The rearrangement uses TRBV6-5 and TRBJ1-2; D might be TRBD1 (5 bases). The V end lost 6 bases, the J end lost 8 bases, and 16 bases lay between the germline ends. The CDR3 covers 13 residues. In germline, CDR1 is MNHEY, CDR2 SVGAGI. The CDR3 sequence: CASSQTDGRGYTF. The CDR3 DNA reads TGTGCCAGCAGCCAGACAGACGGAAGGGGCTACACCTTC.

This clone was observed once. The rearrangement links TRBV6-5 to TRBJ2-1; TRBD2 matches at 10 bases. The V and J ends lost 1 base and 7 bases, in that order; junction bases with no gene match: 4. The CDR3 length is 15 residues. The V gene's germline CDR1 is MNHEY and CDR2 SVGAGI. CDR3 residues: CASSYWASGSNEQFF. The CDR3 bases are TGTGCCAGCAGTTACTGGGCTAGCGGGAGTAATGAGCAGTTCTTC.

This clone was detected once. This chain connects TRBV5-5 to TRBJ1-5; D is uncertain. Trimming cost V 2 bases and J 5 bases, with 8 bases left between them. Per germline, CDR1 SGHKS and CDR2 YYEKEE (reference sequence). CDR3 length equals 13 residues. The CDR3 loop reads CASSLGSDQPQHF. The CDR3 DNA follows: TGTGCCAGCAGCTTAGGGTCCGATCAGCCCCAGCATTTT.

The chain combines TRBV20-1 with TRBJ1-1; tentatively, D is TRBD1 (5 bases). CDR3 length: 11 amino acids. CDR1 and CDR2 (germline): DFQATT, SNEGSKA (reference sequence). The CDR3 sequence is CRYQGYPEAFF. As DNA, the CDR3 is TGCAGGTATCAGGGATATCCTGAAGCTTTCTTT.

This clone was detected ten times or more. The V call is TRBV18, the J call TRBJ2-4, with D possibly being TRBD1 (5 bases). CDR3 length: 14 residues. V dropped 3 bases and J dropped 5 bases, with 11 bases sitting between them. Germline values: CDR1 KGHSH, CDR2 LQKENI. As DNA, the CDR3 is TGTGCCAGCTCACCCTCAGCGACAGAAAACATTCAGTACTTC. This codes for CASSPSATENIQYF.

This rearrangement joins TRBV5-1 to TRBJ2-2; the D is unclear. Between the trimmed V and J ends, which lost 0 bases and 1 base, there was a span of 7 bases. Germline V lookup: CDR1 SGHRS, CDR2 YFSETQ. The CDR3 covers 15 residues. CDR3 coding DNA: TGCGCCAGCAGCTTGGGGGGAAAGAACACCGGGGAGCTGTTTTTT. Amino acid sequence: CASSLGGKNTGELFF.

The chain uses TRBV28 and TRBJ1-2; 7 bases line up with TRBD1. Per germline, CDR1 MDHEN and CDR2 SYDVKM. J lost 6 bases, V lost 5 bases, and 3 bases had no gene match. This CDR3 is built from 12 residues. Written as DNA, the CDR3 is TGTGCCAGCAGTATTACAGGGGATGGCTACACCTTC. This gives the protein CASSITGDGYTF.

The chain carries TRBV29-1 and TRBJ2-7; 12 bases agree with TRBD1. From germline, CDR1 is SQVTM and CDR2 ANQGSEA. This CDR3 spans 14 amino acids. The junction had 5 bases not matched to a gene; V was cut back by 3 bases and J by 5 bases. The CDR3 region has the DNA TGCAGCGTTGATCTGGGGACAGGGGGCCACGAGCAGTACTTC. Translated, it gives CSVDLGTGGHEQYF.

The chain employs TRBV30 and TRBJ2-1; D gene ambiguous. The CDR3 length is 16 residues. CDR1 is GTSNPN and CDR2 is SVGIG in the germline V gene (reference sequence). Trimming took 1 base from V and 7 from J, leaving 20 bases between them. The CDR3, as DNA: TGTGCCTGGAGTGCAGAGATAGGCAGAACCGGGAATGAGCAGTTCTTC. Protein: CAWSAEIGRTGNEQFF. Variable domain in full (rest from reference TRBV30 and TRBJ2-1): SQTIHQWPATLVQPVGSPLSLECTVEGTSNPNLYWYRQAAGRGLQLLFYSVGIGQISSEVPQNLSASRPQDRQFILSSKKLLLSDSGFYLCAWSAEIGRTGNEQFFGPGTRLTVL.

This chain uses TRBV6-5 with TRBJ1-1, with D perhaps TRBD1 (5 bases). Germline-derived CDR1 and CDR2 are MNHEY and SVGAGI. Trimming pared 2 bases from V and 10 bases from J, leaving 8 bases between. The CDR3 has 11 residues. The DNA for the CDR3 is TGTGCCAGCAGTTACGGGGCGCGAGCTTTCTTT. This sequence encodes CASSYGARAFF.

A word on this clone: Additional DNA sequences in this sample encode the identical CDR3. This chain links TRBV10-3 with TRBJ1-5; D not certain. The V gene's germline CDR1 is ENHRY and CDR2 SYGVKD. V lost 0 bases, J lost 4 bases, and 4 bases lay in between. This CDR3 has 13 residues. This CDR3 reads CAISESRNQPQHF. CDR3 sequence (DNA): TGTGCCATCAGTGAGTCCAGGAATCAGCCCCAGCATTTT.

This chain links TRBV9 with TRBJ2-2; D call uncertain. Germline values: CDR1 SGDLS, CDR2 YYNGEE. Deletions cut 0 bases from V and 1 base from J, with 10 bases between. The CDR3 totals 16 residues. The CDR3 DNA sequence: TGTGCCAGCAGCGTAGCCAGCTATCGGAACACCGGGGAGCTGTTTTTT. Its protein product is CASSVASYRNTGELFF. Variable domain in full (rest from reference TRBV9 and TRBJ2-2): DSGVTQTPKHLITATGQRVTLRCSPRSGDLSVYWYQQSLDQGLQFLIQYYNGEERAKGNILERFSAQQFPDLHSELNLSSLELGDSALYFCASSVASYRNTGELFFGEGSRLTVL.

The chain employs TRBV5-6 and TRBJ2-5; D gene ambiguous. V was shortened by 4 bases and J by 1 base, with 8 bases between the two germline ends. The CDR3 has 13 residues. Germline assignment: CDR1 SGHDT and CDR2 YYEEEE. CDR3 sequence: CASSQTTQETQYF. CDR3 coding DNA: TGTGCCAGCAGCCAGACCACCCAAGAGACCCAGTACTTC.

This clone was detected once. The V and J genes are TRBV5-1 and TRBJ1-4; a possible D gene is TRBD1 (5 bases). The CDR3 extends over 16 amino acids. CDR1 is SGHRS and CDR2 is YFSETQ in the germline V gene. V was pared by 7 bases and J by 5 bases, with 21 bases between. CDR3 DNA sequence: TGCGCCAGCGCCGGGGCAGGGCGAAAATCGAATGAAAAACTGTTTTTT. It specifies CASAGAGRKSNEKLFF.

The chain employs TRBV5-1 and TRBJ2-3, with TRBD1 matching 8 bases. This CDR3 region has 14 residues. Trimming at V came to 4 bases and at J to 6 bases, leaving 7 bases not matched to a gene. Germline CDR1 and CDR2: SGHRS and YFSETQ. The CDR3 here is CASSPGQEGDTQYF. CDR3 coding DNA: TGCGCCAGCAGCCCGGGACAGGAGGGGGATACGCAGTATTTT.

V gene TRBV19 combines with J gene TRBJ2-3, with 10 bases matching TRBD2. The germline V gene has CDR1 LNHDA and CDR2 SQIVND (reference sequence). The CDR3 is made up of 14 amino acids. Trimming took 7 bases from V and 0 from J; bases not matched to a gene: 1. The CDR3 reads CASKTSGSTDTQYF. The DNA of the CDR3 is TGTGCCAGTAAGACTAGCGGGAGCACAGATACGCAGTATTTT.

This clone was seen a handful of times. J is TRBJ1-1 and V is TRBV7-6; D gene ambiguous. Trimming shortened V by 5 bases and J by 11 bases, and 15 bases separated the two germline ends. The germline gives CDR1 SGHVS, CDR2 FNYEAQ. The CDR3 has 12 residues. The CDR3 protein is CASSQDHGRAFF. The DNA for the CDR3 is TGTGCCAGCAGCCAAGATCATGGTCGGGCTTTCTTT.

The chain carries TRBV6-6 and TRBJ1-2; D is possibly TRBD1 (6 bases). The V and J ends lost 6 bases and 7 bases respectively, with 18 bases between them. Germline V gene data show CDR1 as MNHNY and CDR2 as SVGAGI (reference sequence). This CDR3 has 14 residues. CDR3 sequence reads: CASSDFGGRGGYTF. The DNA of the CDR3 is TGTGCCAGCAGCGACTTCGGGGGGCGGGGTGGCTACACCTTC.